This TCR beta chain was sequenced during a study of T cell responses to AZD1222 COVID-19 vaccine. The study's findings and limits: After two AZD1222 doses, spike-specific TCR breadth and depth rose versus day 0. Epitopes outside B.1.351 and B.1.1.7 mutated regions reportedly drew nearly half of spike TCRs. It should be noted that donors were predominantly white British and more often female, and clonal diversity was possibly underestimated. Across the whole spike, CD4 TCRs peaked at regions 160-218 and 743-854.

This clone was detected only once. Antigen: not known. Repertoires were generated with immunoSEQ multiplex PCR, while TCRdb's copy carries only in-frame clones and drops some. The sample carries about 140,000 clones, around 93% recorded once. Looked up from germline, CDR1 is MNHEY and CDR2 is SMNVEV (reference sequence). Trimming left V 2 bases short and J 8 bases short, with 12 bases between. The CDR3 consists of 13 residues. Material: peripheral blood, obtained 28 days after the second AZD1222 dose. This rearrangement joins TRBV27 to TRBJ1-2; D not certain. The receptor comes from an adult who received the AZD1222 COVID-19 vaccine. As DNA, the CDR3 is TGTGCCAGCAGTTTAAGAGTCGGATACGGCTACACCTTC. Encoded protein: CASSLRVGYGYTF.